This T cell receptor (beta chain) derives from a study of shared clonotypes between healthy human individuals. TCRdb keeps only in-frame clones here, not all; method: immunoSEQ multiplex PCR. The sample records over a million clones, 95% to 97% being singletons. Sequencing was performed on naive CD4+ T cells sorted from blood. Subset indicated: CD45RA+ positively selected. The clonotype was recovered from a man aged 30 to 45 in good health.

The CDR3 protein is CASSQGVEGSEKLFF. Written as DNA, the CDR3 is TGTGCCAGCAGCCAAGGAGTAGAAGGAAGTGAAAAACTGTTTTTT. This chain joins TRBV14 and TRBJ1-4; no clear D. The CDR3 contains 15 residues. The V and J ends lost 1 base and 7 bases respectively, with 13 bases between them. Germline V CDR1 and CDR2: SGHDN, FVKESK.